The clone carrying this T cell receptor beta chain was detected only a few times. Its antigen is still unknown. With a J-beta primer mix and a sample-barcoded 5' primer, a second PCR ran about 7 to 12 cycles. One entry per CDR3 protein, called by TCRdb with MiXCR from the 5' RACE reads. The sample holds about 970,000 distinct CDR3 sequences, roughly 50% seen once. This specimen comes from a study of blood T cells in healthy people across ages. Points from the study as a whole: Fewer expanded clones and more diversity marked long-lived versus aged donors.

The trim removed 1 base at V and 2 bases at J, leaving 1 base unmatched. The CDR3 is made up of 15 amino acids. This sequence joins TRBV12-3 or TRBV12-4 and TRBJ2-5, with 10 bases lining up with TRBD1. Sequencing was performed on blood. The source of this sequence is a woman in her sixties or seventies in good health. The CDR3 DNA reads TGTGCCAGCAGTTTAGGACAGGGGGCTCAAGAGACCCAGTACTTC. It is translated as CASSLGQGAQETQYF.